This T cell receptor beta chain was identified during a study of technical replicates of blood from a few donors. The repertoire was sequenced with immunoSEQ multiplex PCR; TCRdb's copy has only in-frame clones and lacks some. The table shows 79,000 or so clones, with over 75% occurring only once. The CDR3 contains 12 residues. Germline CDR1 and CDR2: WNHNN and SYGVQD (reference sequence). Trimming shortened V by 5 bases and J by 16 bases, and 18 bases separated the two germline ends. This TCR derives from a human donor in good health. Sequenced sample: T cells isolated from PBMCs. The J gene is TRBJ2-1, the V gene TRBV10-1, with a tentative D call TRBD2 (5 bases). The CDR3 sequence is CASSHGSGRIFF. The CDR3 DNA is TGCGCCAGCAGTCACGGGTCGGGGAGAATCTTCTTC.